The following is a T cell receptor (beta chain) sequence with its context. This clone was seen more than once but under ten times. The clone's antigen remains unknown. Base qualities are missing; no much larger clone stands one base away. Additional DNA sequences in this sample encode the identical CDR3. This entry belongs to a study of blood T cell repertoires in COVID-19 (dated by TCRdb to about 2020). The study in broad terms: Collaborator samples came from the United States, Italy and Spain and covered acute and convalescent phases of COVID-19. The prospective study material was composed of cDNA or gDNA derived from T cells, B-cell-depleted T cells, or PBMCs. Where available, HLA class I and class II types were obtained from metadata supplied by the sample provider rather than from assay-based typing. Samples came from the ongoing ImmuneRACE study (first 160 participants) plus 1,254 subjects from 6 global collaborators. Nearly every sample came with metadata listing a de-identified subject ID, COVID-19 status, age in years and sex. A freely available public database, intended as a resource for researchers studying the immune response to SARS-CoV-2, is where the repertoires were released. Deeply sampled blood TCRbeta repertoires from subjects exposed to, actively infected with, or recovered from COVID-19 were included in the dataset. Here is what the overall study found, with its caveats: The quantity of clinical and demographic metadata differed by source and by participant and was supplied without curation.

TCRbeta CDR3 regions were amplified from genomic DNA by means of the immunoSEQ Assay, a bias-controlled multiplex PCR. The original methods were these. Nucleated cell counts per sample were estimated from amplification of reference gene primers within the assay. To quantify the absolute abundance of each unique TCRbeta CDR3 rearrangement, sequence reads were collapsed and filtered. For each sample, productive Simpson clonality was calculated as the square root of Simpson's diversity index over productive rearrangements. The clones in this table, taken by TCRdb from immuneACCESS, are in-frame only. Not every clone is retained; where verified, under half of the shortfall comes from an unresolved V gene, and the cause of the rest is unknown. V, J and clone size are those of that table, while D and trimming were read from the DNA. Within this sample are approximately 200,000 clones, with approximately 94% of them counted one time only. The ten biggest clones cover 0.7% to 0.8% of the sample.

The germline V end is reduced by 6 bases and the J end by 5 bases; junction bases left unmatched: 5. The CDR3 runs 13 residues from the cysteine to the phenylalanine. Only CDR3 DNA is held: 39 bases, read in frame from base 1. The germline V gene (reference sequence) supplies CDR1 MNHEY and CDR2 SMNVEV. One collaborating source in Seattle enrolled patients while the patients were actively infected and followed the patients over time throughout the course of disease. Collaborating institutions collected whole blood in K2EDTA tubes following their own protocols. Collaborator samples were shipped for TCRbeta analysis as frozen whole blood, isolated PBMCs, or DNA extracted from either sample type.

Sequencing was carried out using peripheral blood. The V and J segments used are TRBV27 and TRBJ2-7, and TRBD1 matches 9 of the central bases. The clonotype originates from a man aged 25-40 years with COVID-19, enrolled during active disease. CDR3 protein: CASSFNRGHEQYF. The nucleotide sequence is given as TGTGCCAGCAGCTTCAACAGGGGGCACGAGCAGTACTTC.